These 11 T cell receptor beta chains originate from one sample sequenced in a study of T cell repertoires in cytomegalovirus infection. TCRdb analysed the reads with MiXCR anew, one entry per CDR3 protein. The table has around 170,000 distinct CDR3 sequences, 17% seen once. The sequenced sample consisted of CD8+ T cells from PBMCs. The receptor set was obtained from a human donor in good health (CMV status not recorded). Some clones in this sample may be carry-over from other donors' samples.

The V gene is TRBV6-1, the J gene TRBJ1-2; TRBD1 matches 11 bases. The V gene end was trimmed by 5 bases and the J gene end by 7 bases; junction bases not matched to a gene: 18. The germline CDR1 and CDR2 sequences are MNHNS and SASEGT. The CDR3 is 18 residues long. CDR3 nucleotide sequence: TGTGCCAGCAGTCCGTCGGAGACCGGGACAGGGGGATATTCTGGCTACACCTTC. Translating it yields CASSPSETGTGGYSGYTF.

The chain links TRBV6-5 to TRBJ1-1; D gene ambiguous. This CDR3 contains 14 residues. Trimming pared 4 bases from V and 0 bases from J, leaving 9 bases between. Germline assignment: CDR1 MNHEY and CDR2 SVGAGI. CDR3 nucleotide sequence: TGTGCCAGCAGTTCCACGGTGATGAACACTGAAGCTTTCTTT. Protein product: CASSSTVMNTEAFF.

This clonotype occurred a few times. V gene TRBV20-1 combines with J gene TRBJ1-1, with a tentative D call TRBD1 (6 bases). Trimming left V 6 bases short and J 7 bases short, with 12 bases between. Germline loops: CDR1 DFQATT, CDR2 SNEGSKA (reference sequence). The CDR3 is 11 residues long. Written as DNA, the CDR3 is TGCAGTGCCACGACAGGAGTTGAAGCTTTCTTT. Protein sequence: CSATTGVEAFF.

V gene TRBV6-2 or TRBV6-3 combines with J gene TRBJ1-5; no clear D. Germline CDR1 reads MNHEY; CDR2 reads SVGEGT. This CDR3 is built from 16 residues. With 0 bases removed from V and 2 bases from J, the gap between germline ends came to 11 bases. This chain's CDR3 is CASSYSGSRGNQPQHF. CDR3 sequence (DNA): TGTGCCAGCAGTTACTCCGGATCCCGCGGCAATCAGCCCCAGCATTTT.

Only a few counts were recorded for this clonotype. A read error may account for a junction end that differs from germline. The CDR3 region is CTSSFLYEQYF. CDR3 nucleotides: TGTACCAGCAGTTTTCTCTACGAGCAGTACTTC. The chain carries TRBV28 and TRBJ2-7; D uncertain. This CDR3 contains 11 residues. The germline CDR1 and CDR2 sequences are MDHEN and SYDVKM.

The chain carries TRBV5-6 and TRBJ1-1, with no clear D. V lost 3 bases to trimming and J lost 0 bases, with 3 bases between them. Germline V CDR1 and CDR2: SGHDT, YYEEEE. The CDR3 extends over 12 amino acids. The CDR3 coding sequence is TGTGCCAGCAGCTACATGAACACTGAAGCTTTCTTT. Its protein product is CASSYMNTEAFF.

V usage is TRBV7-2 and J usage is TRBJ1-5; D is uncertain. The CDR3 covers 14 residues. V was cut by 5 bases and J by 1 base, with 9 bases left in between. The germline V gene encodes CDR1 SGHTA and CDR2 FQGNSA. The CDR3 is CASSPPRSNQPQHF. For the CDR3, the DNA is TGTGCCAGCAGCCCTCCACGGAGCAATCAGCCCCAGCATTTT. The whole variable domain, filled in from reference TRBV7-2 and TRBJ1-5, reads GAGVSQSPSNKVTEKGKDVELRCDPISGHTALYWYRQSLGQGLEFLIYFQGNSAPDKSGLPSDRFSAERTGGSVSTLTIQRTQQEDSAVYLCASSPPRSNQPQHFGDGTRLSIL.

V and J are TRBV7-2 and TRBJ2-7; D perhaps matches TRBD1 (6 bases). Trimming left V 5 bases short and J 3 bases short, with 11 bases between. This CDR3 has 13 residues. In germline, CDR1 is SGHTA, CDR2 FQGNSA. CDR3: CASSKRQDYEQYF. The CDR3 DNA follows: TGTGCCAGCAGCAAGAGACAGGACTACGAGCAGTACTTC. Full variable domain (rest looked up from reference TRBV7-2 and TRBJ2-7): GAGVSQSPSNKVTEKGKDVELRCDPISGHTALYWYRQSLGQGLEFLIYFQGNSAPDKSGLPSDRFSAERTGGSVSTLTIQRTQQEDSAVYLCASSKRQDYEQYFGPGTRLTVT.

In this sample, this clonotype turned up a few times. CDR3 amino acids: CASSPSGRAYNEQFF. CDR3 in DNA: TGTGCCAGCAGCCCTAGCGGGAGGGCCTACAATGAGCAGTTCTTC. The rearrangement links TRBV7-3 to TRBJ2-1, with 12 bases identical to TRBD2. There are 15 residues in the CDR3. J was trimmed by 2 bases and V by 5 bases; bases with no gene match: 1. Per germline, CDR1 SGHTA and CDR2 FQGTGA.

There are a few counts of this clonotype. V and J are TRBV7-8 and TRBJ1-2, with TRBD1 matching 9 bases. V dropped 5 bases and J dropped 6; count of bases not matched to a gene: 7. Germline V gene lookup returns CDR1 SGHVS and CDR2 FQNEAQ. The CDR3 consists of 14 residues. The CDR3 DNA reads as TGTGCCAGCAGCCGTTTAGACAGGGGGAATGGCTACACCTTC. This gives the protein CASSRLDRGNGYTF.

The chain joins TRBV7-2 to TRBJ1-2, with TRBD1 matching 8 bases. This CDR3 comprises 18 residues. V was pared by 4 bases and J by 8 bases, with 21 bases of the junction left unmatched. Germline lookup yields CDR1 SGHTA and CDR2 FQGNSA. The CDR3 DNA follows: TGTGCCAGCAGCTCAACCCGCTACAGGGGGTCAACTATGGACGGCTACACCTTC. Encoded protein: CASSSTRYRGSTMDGYTF.